This T cell receptor beta chain was identified during a study of blood T cells in healthy people across ages. General study findings and limits: Higher diversity and more naive CD4+ cells were features of long-lived donors, compared to aged donors.

About this clonotype itself: Antigen specificity is unknown.

Then a second PCR, running roughly 7 to 11 cycles, was carried out with a sample-barcoded 5' primer and a J-beta primer mix. TCRdb re-called the 5' RACE reads through MiXCR, storing one row per CDR3 protein. This table has roughly 560,000 distinct CDR3 sequences, 20% to 30% appearing once. Trimming pared 8 bases from V and 8 bases from J, leaving 12 bases between. Germline-derived CDR1 and CDR2 are MNHEY and SMNVEV (reference sequence). This CDR3 is 11 amino acids long. The same data also contributed to another study, on T cells of mothers and their children.

V and J are TRBV27 and TRBJ1-2; no firm D call. Sequenced input: blood. This TCR was sampled from a boy between 10 and 17 years old in good health. The chain's CDR3 is CASHSLGGYTF. As DNA, the CDR3 is TGTGCCAGCCACTCCCTTGGCGGCTACACCTTC.